This T cell receptor (beta chain) came from a study of a mutant IDH1 vaccine in newly diagnosed glioma (dated by TCRdb to about 2021). Broadly, across the study: Patients received eight vaccinations in weeks 1, 3, 5, 7, 11, 15, 19 and 23, corresponding to visits V03 through V10. Vaccination was initiated 4-6 weeks after radiotherapy alone, or concurrently with temozolomide cycles in the chemotherapy-containing groups. Of the approximately 30 treated patients, roughly 60% were male and approximately 40% were female, and the mean age was approximately 40 years. Prior to enrollment, standard therapy consisting of radiotherapy alone, temozolomide alone, or radiochemotherapy with temozolomide had been administered to patients, with the combination being received by most patients. Peripheral blood samples were drawn at six visits, namely V03 (baseline), V05, V07, V10, V12 and V13. For exploratory analyses, about 25 treated patients had longitudinal TCRB deep sequencing done wherever samples were available.

In the paper's terms, the time point label means: week 5, during vaccination. Each vaccine dose, consisting of 300 ug of a 20-mer mutant IDH1 peptide in Montanide, was administered subcutaneously with topical imiquimod. The donors had newly diagnosed IDH1-mutant astrocytomas of WHO grade 3 or 4 that showed loss of nuclear ATRX. The samples were drawn from NOA16, a multicentre, single-arm, open-label phase I trial in Germany that tested a mutant IDH1 peptide vaccine in humans for the first time. Genomic DNA for TCRB sequencing was extracted from EDTA blood using the DNeasy Blood and Tissue Kit. The investigation overall reported the following: Immune responses induced by the vaccine were seen in 93.3% of patients across multiple MHC alleles. No apparent relationship was observed between pseudoprogression and alterations in the top peripheral T cell clonotypes detected by TCRB sequencing. Availability determined which PBMC samples were chosen for TCRB deep sequencing. The authors noted that analyses of patient blood samples could not be reproduced because of sample limitations.

This clone was seen only once. Its cognate antigen has yet to be identified. No much larger clone exists at a distance of one base, and base qualities are not known. Library generation was performed with the immunoSEQ multiplex PCR assay. The hsTCRB Kit was used according to the manufacturer's protocol to amplify rearranged TCR beta chain sequences. Sequencing of TCRB libraries was carried out on an Illumina MiSeq. In the authors' own workflow: Demultiplexing, trimming and gene mapping were performed with the kit vendor's proprietary platform. In TCRdb, the immuneACCESS table is reduced to in-frame sequences with V and J assigned. These tables do not hold every clone; where another copy was compared, an unresolved V gene accounts for under half, and the others remain unexplained. The DNA was the basis for D and trimming; V, J and clone size are from that table. The table for this sample lists about 50,000 clones; about 86% of them were counted only once. The leading ten clones occupy nearly 7.5% of the sample.

Looking up the germline V gene yields CDR1 MDHEN and CDR2 SYDVKM. Trimming leaves V shorter by 5 bases and J shorter by 3 bases, with the junction holding 2 bases beyond the gene matches. Spanning cysteine to phenylalanine, the CDR3 consists of 14 amino acids. The retained sequence is limited to the CDR3, 42 bases, with the frame set at the first base. The chain links TRBV28 with TRBJ2-2; 8 central bases correspond to TRBD1. This specimen consisted of PBMCs, obtained from a glioma patient whose treatment included an IDH1 peptide vaccine. The sequence was collected from a woman aged 45-59 years with glioma. The nucleotides are TGTGCCAGCAGTGGACAGGGCGACACCGGGGAGCTGTTTTTT. This codes for CASSGQGDTGELFF.